The sequence of this T cell receptor beta chain was determined in a study of post-analysis software for immune sequencing data. General study points: In patients, about 5 TRBV segments were more frequent than in controls, with TRBV5-6, TRBV5-1 and TRBV20-1 among them.

V shed 3 bases and J 0 bases; nucleotides not matched to a gene: 7. The CDR3 spans 17 residues. From germline, CDR1 is ENHRY and CDR2 SYGVKD. This clonotype appeared a single time. Its cognate antigen is unknown. The TCR beta cDNA libraries carried unique molecular identifiers. TCRdb fed the PCR reads into MiXCR, producing one record per CDR3 protein. The sample contains some 690,000 distinct CDR3 sequences, approximately 30% of which appear only once. The genes are TRBV10-3 and TRBJ2-3; 9 bases match TRBD1. The sample taken for sequencing was blood. The sequence was collected from a girl aged 10 to 17 with multiple sclerosis. The CDR3 loop reads CAISDPTGGTSTDTQYF. The CDR3 nucleotides read TGTGCCATCAGTGACCCTACAGGGGGCACCAGCACAGATACGCAGTATTTT.